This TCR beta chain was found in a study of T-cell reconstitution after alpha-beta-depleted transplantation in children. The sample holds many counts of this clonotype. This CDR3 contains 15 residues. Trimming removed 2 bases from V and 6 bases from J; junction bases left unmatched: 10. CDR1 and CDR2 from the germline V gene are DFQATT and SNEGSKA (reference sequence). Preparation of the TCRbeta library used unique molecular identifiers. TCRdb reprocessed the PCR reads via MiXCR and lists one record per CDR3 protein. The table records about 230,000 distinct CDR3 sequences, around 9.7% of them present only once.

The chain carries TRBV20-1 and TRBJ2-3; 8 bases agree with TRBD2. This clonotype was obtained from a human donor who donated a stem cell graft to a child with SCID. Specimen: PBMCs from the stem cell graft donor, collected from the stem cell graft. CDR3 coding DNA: TGCAGTGCTAGAAAAGCGGGGGCCTCGAGGGATACGCAGTATTTT. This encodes CSARKAGASRDTQYF.